These 16 T cell receptor beta chains came from one sample sequenced in a study of T-cell memory formation after mild COVID-19. A single record per CDR3 protein comes from TCRdb applying MiXCR to the 5' RACE reads. Of more than 150,000 distinct CDR3 sequences listed, less than 20% are singletons. The sequenced sample was PBMCs or a T cell subset sorted from them (not recorded which). The receptors originated from a man younger than 35 who had mild COVID-19 (a few samples of this study predate the infection). Cell type and time point are not known.

The rearrangement links TRBV7-2 to TRBJ1-2; D is unresolved. The germline V gene encodes CDR1 SGHTA and CDR2 FQGNSA. The length of the CDR3 is 11 residues. V dropped 8 bases and J dropped 6 bases, with 10 bases sitting between them. DNA of the CDR3: TGTGCCAGCCCTTCGTCCAATGGCTACACCTTC. Residues: CASPSSNGYTF.

This clonotype was detected only a few times. V and J are TRBV7-2 and TRBJ2-7; D may be TRBD1 (7 bases). The germline V gene encodes CDR1 SGHTA and CDR2 FQGNSA. The CDR3 covers 14 residues. The V end was cut by 4 bases, the J end by 5 bases, with 15 bases between. CDR3 sequence: CASSSGDSVHEQYF. CDR3 in DNA: TGTGCCAGCAGCTCGGGGGACAGTGTCCACGAGCAGTACTTC.

This clonotype was recorded a few times. The CDR3 coding sequence is TGTGCCAGCAGCCCAGCCGCATGGAACACCATATATTTT. Translation gives CASSPAAWNTIYF. This chain links TRBV7-2 with TRBJ1-3; D gene uncertain. Germline loops: CDR1 SGHTA, CDR2 FQGNSA. The CDR3 is made up of 13 amino acids. The V end lost 5 bases, the J end lost 7 bases, and 12 bases lay between the germline ends.

This clonotype was counted many times. The chain joins TRBV7-2 to TRBJ2-5; D is uncertain. The CDR3 length is 13 residues. Per germline, CDR1 SGHTA and CDR2 FQGNSA. V lost 0 bases to trimming and J lost 0 bases, with 2 bases between them. The CDR3 here is CASSLANQETQYF. CDR3 nucleotide sequence: TGTGCCAGCAGCTTAGCGAACCAAGAGACCCAGTACTTC.

This clonotype was found many times. This chain joins TRBV7-2 and TRBJ2-1; the D gene is possibly TRBD1 (6 bases). The CDR3 runs 14 residues. Germline-derived CDR1 and CDR2 are SGHTA and FQGNSA. Trimming took 1 base from V and 8 from J, leaving 12 bases between them. DNA for the CDR3: TGTGCCAGCAGCTTAGTACAGGGTTGGGATGAGCAGTTCTTC. This sequence encodes CASSLVQGWDEQFF.

The gene calls are TRBV6-5 and TRBJ1-2; D ambiguous. Trimming pared 0 bases from V and 4 bases from J, leaving 12 bases between. The CDR3 totals 15 residues. The germline V gene encodes CDR1 MNHEY and CDR2 SVGAGI. The CDR3 nucleotides read TGTGCCAGCAGTTACTCAAGGACGATGGGCTATGGCTACACCTTC. This sequence encodes CASSYSRTMGYGYTF.

This clonotype was detected only a few times. The V call is TRBV7-2, the J call TRBJ2-2; D uncertain. The germline V gene encodes CDR1 SGHTA and CDR2 FQGNSA. Trimming took off 5 bases at V and 6 bases at J, with 7 bases between the two ends. The CDR3 totals 12 residues. The CDR3 loop is CASSPWSGELFF. In nucleotides, the CDR3 is TGTGCCAGCAGCCCCTGGTCCGGGGAGCTGTTTTTT. The whole variable domain, filled in from reference TRBV7-2 and TRBJ2-2, reads GAGVSQSPSNKVTEKGKDVELRCDPISGHTALYWYRQSLGQGLEFLIYFQGNSAPDKSGLPSDRFSAERTGGSVSTLTIQRTQQEDSAVYLCASSPWSGELFFGEGSRLTVL.

This clonotype is classed as medium-sized (0.01 to 0.1%). One junction end disagrees with the germline gene, perhaps due to a read error. The chain employs TRBV5-1 and TRBJ2-5; no clear D gene. The germline gives CDR1 SGHRS, CDR2 YFSETQ. The CDR3 sequence is 11 residues long. CDR3 residues: CASSLQETQYF. CDR3 nucleotides: TGTGCCAGCAGCTTACAAGAGACCCAGTACTTC.

This clonotype was picked up a small number of times. V gene TRBV10-3 combines with J gene TRBJ2-3; D call uncertain. This CDR3 is 15 amino acids long. V was shortened by 1 base and J by 2 bases, with 10 bases between the two germline ends. CDR1 is ENHRY, CDR2 SYGVKD, per germline. The CDR3 protein is CAISELASHTDTQYF. The DNA of the CDR3 is TGTGCCATCAGTGAGTTGGCCAGCCACACAGATACGCAGTATTTT.

The V and J genes are TRBV6-6 and TRBJ1-1; D remains ambiguous. There are 14 residues in the CDR3. The V gene lost 2 bases and the J gene lost 10 bases, with 17 bases spanning the gap. The V gene's germline CDR1 is MNHNY and CDR2 SVGAGI (reference sequence). The CDR3 coding sequence is TGTGCCAGCAGTTACGCACAGTCTCCCCCTCGAGCTTTCTTT. Protein: CASSYAQSPPRAFF.

This clonotype showed up just a few times. The chain links TRBV25-1 to TRBJ2-1; maybe TRBD2 (5 bases). Germline assignment: CDR1 MGHDK and CDR2 SYGVNS. The germline V and J ends were trimmed by 3 bases and 6 bases, with 12 bases remaining between them. This CDR3 region has 14 residues. Here the CDR3 reads CASSDSSRGNEQFF. In DNA, the CDR3 is TGTGCCAGCAGTGACTCCAGTCGGGGCAATGAGCAGTTCTTC. Based on the CDR3 plus reference TRBV25-1 and TRBJ2-1, the full variable domain is EADIYQTPRYLVIGTGKKITLECSQTMGHDKMYWYQQDPGMELHLIHYSYGVNSTEKGDLSSESTVSRIRTEHFPLTLESARPSHTSQYLCASSDSSRGNEQFFGPGTRLTVL.

This clonotype was picked up a small number of times. CDR3 amino acids: CASSAMGDTQYF. The CDR3 DNA sequence: TGTGCCAGCAGCGCGATGGGAGATACGCAGTATTTT. The gene calls are TRBV11-2 and TRBJ2-3; D is unclear. Trimming took 5 bases from V and 5 from J, leaving 8 bases between them. The CDR3 loop spans 12 amino acids. Germline CDR1 and CDR2: SGHAT and FQNNGV.

This clonotype was counted only a few times. CDR3 amino acids: CSARQGWGMNTEAFF. CDR3 coding DNA: TGCAGCGCGAGACAGGGTTGGGGCATGAACACTGAAGCTTTCTTT. The chain combines TRBV29-1 with TRBJ1-1, with 7 bases identical to TRBD1. V lost 7 bases, J lost 0 bases, and 11 bases stayed unmatched. CDR1 and CDR2 from the germline V gene are SQVTM and ANQGSEA. The CDR3 totals 15 residues.

The chain's CDR3 is CSVAGQINQPQHF. DNA of the CDR3: TGCAGCGTGGCCGGACAGATCAATCAGCCCCAGCATTTT. The chain joins TRBV29-1 to TRBJ1-5; possibly TRBD1 for D (6 bases). CDR1 and CDR2 (germline): SQVTM, ANQGSEA. V dropped 6 bases and J dropped 3 bases, with 12 bases sitting between them. This CDR3 comprises 13 residues.

This clonotype was seen more than once but under ten times. The chain links TRBV7-2 to TRBJ2-5; a possible D gene is TRBD1 (5 bases). Germline-derived CDR1 and CDR2 are SGHTA and FQGNSA. The ends were cut back, 5 bases at V and 8 bases at J, with 15 bases in the middle. The CDR3 sequence is 13 residues long. This CDR3 reads CASSVGRSGTQYF. The CDR3 coding sequence is TGTGCCAGCAGCGTGGGGCGGTCCGGAACCCAGTACTTC.

This clonotype was counted at least ten times. The chain is built from TRBV7-2 and TRBJ2-1, with D perhaps assigned TRBD1 or TRBD2 (6 bases each). Trimming removed 5 bases from V and 6 bases from J, with 14 bases in between. Germline V CDR1 and CDR2: SGHTA, FQGNSA. This CDR3 comprises 14 residues. The CDR3 loop is CASSPQRGANEQFF. The CDR3 DNA follows: TGTGCCAGCAGCCCCCAAAGGGGGGCCAATGAGCAGTTCTTC.